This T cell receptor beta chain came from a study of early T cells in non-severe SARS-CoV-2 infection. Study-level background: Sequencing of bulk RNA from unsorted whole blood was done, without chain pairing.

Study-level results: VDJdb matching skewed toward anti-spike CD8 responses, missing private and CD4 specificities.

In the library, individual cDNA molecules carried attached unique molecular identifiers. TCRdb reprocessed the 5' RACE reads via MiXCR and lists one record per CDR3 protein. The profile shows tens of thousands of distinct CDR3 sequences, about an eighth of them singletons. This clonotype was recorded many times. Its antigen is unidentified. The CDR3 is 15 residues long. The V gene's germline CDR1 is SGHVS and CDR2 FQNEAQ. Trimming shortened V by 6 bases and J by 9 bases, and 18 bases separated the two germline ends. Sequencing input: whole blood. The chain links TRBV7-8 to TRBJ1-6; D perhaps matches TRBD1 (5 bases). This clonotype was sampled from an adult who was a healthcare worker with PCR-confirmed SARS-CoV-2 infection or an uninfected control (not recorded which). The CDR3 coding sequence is TGTGCCAGCAGGGGGACCGCAGAGAGAATTTCACCCCTCCACTTT. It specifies CASRGTAERISPLHF.